This TCR beta chain was retrieved from a study of CD8 T cells in Susac syndrome. Losses at the gene ends were 6 bases for V and 0 bases for J; bases not matched to a gene: 3. Germline lookup yields CDR1 SNHLY and CDR2 FYNNEI. The length of the CDR3 is 15 residues. Reverse transcription of about 0.5 to 1 ug RNA used random hexamers. TCRdb re-derived calls from the immunoSEQ multiplex PCR reads in MiXCR, one entry per CDR3 protein. The sample holds about 300,000 distinct CDR3 sequences, about 91% seen once. This receptor was obtained from a human donor with multiple sclerosis. The chain recombines TRBV2 with TRBJ1-5; TRBD1 aligns across 9 bases. The sample taken for sequencing was CD4+ T cells from PBMCs. The CDR3 coding sequence is TGTGCCAGCAGGACAGGGGGTCGTAGCAATCAGCCCCAGCATTTT. Its translation is CASRTGGRSNQPQHF.